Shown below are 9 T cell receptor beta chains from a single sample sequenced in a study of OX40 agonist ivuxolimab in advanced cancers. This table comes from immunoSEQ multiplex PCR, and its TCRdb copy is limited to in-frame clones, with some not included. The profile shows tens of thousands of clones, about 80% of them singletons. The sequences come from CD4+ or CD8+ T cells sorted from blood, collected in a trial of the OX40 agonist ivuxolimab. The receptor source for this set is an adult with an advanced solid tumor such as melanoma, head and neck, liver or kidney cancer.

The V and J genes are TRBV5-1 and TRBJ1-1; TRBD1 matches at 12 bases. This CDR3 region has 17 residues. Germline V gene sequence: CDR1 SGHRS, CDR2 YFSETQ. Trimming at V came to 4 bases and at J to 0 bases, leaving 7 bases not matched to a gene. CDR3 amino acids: CASSPSGTGGLNTEAFF. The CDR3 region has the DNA TGCGCCAGCAGCCCCTCCGGGACAGGGGGCTTGAACACTGAAGCTTTCTTT.

CDR3 sequence: CASSFQGAGETQYF. CDR3 coding DNA: TGCGCCAGCAGCTTCCAGGGGGCAGGGGAGACCCAGTACTTC. This chain links TRBV5-1 with TRBJ2-5; 8 bases align to TRBD1. Losses at the gene ends were 2 bases for V and 5 bases for J; bases not matched to a gene: 5. Germline lookup yields CDR1 SGHRS and CDR2 YFSETQ. The CDR3 sequence is 14 residues long.

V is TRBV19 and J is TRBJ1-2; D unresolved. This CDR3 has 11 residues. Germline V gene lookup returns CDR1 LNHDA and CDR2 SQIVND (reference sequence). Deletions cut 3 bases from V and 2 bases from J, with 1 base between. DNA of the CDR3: TGTGCCAGTAGTATCAACTATGGCTACACCTTC. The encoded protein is CASSINYGYTF.

The CDR3 here is CASSPAGTSGSHEQYF. The CDR3 region has the DNA TGTGCCAGCAGCCCAGCCGGGACTAGCGGGAGCCACGAGCAGTACTTC. The chain links TRBV28 to TRBJ2-7; TRBD2 agrees at 14 bases. The CDR3 covers 16 residues. J lost 5 bases, V lost 6 bases, and 9 bases had no gene match. In germline, CDR1 is MDHEN, CDR2 SYDVKM. Complete variable domain (other parts from reference TRBV28 and TRBJ2-7): DVKVTQSSRYLVKRTGEKVFLECVQDMDHENMFWYRQDPGLGLRLIYFSYDVKMKEKGDIPEGYSVSREKKERFSLILESASTNQTSMYLCASSPAGTSGSHEQYFGPGTRLTVT.

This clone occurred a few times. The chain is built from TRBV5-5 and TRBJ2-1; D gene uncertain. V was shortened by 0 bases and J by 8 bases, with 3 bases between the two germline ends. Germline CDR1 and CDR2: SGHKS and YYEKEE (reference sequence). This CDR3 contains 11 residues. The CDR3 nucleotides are TGTGCCAGCAGCTTGGGCTATGAGCAGTTCTTC. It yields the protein CASSLGYEQFF.

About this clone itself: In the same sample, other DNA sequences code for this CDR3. CDR3 amino acids: CASSPGVNQPQHF. CDR3 DNA: TGTGCCAGCTCACCCGGGGTTAATCAGCCCCAGCATTTT. The chain is built from TRBV18 and TRBJ1-5; D unclear. The CDR3 consists of 13 residues. The V end was cut by 3 bases, the J end by 4 bases, with 7 bases between. CDR1 KGHSH and CDR2 LQKENI come from the germline V gene.

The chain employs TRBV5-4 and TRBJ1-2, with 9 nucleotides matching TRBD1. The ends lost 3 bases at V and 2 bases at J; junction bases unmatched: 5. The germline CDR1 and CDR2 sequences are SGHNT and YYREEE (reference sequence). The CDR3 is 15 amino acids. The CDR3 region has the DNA TGTGCCAGCAGCTCTGTCGGGACAGGGAACTATGGCTACACCTTC. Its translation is CASSSVGTGNYGYTF.

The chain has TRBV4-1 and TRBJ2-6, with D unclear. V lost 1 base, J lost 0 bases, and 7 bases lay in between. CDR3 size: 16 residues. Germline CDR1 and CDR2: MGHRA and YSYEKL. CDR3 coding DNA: TGCGCCAGCAGCCAAGTCCCTAGCTCTGGGGCCAACGTCCTGACTTTC. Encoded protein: CASSQVPSSGANVLTF.

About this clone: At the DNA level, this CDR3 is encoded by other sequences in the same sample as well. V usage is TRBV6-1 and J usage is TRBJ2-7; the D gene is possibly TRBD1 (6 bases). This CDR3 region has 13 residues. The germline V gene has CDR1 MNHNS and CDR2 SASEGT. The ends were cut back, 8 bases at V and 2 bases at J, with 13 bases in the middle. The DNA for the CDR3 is TGTGCCAGCGGACCCGGGACAACCTACGAGCAGTACTTC. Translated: CASGPGTTYEQYF.